The 14 T cell receptor beta chains in this list originate from one sample, sequenced in a study of blood T cells in healthy people across ages. A second 7 to 11 cycle PCR used barcoded and J-beta primers. One entry per CDR3 protein, called by TCRdb with MiXCR from the 5' RACE reads. The repertoire consists of 650,000 or so distinct CDR3 sequences, with approximately 52% occurring once and the leading ten covering approximately 13%. The sample consisted of blood. These receptors all stem from a woman of 80 years or more in good health.

The V gene is TRBV20-1, the J gene TRBJ2-3; tentative D call: TRBD1 (6 bases). The germline V gene encodes CDR1 DFQATT and CDR2 SNEGSKA (reference sequence). The CDR3 extends over 14 amino acids. With 2 bases removed from V and 4 bases from J, the gap between germline ends came to 13 bases. The CDR3 DNA sequence: TGCAGTGCTAGAAAAGGGGGATTGGCAGATACGCAGTATTTT. It encodes CSARKGGLADTQYF.

This clonotype appeared a few times. This could be a read error, since a much larger clone is one nucleotide away. V usage is TRBV28 and J usage is TRBJ2-5; unclear D gene. This CDR3 comprises 10 residues. Germline CDR1 reads MDHEN; CDR2 reads SYDVKM. Trimming took 4 bases from V and 11 from J, leaving 8 bases between them. CDR3 in amino acids: CASSSNEQYF. The CDR3 bases are TGTGCCAGCAGTTCGAATGAGCAGTACTTC.

The rearrangement joins TRBV20-1 to TRBJ1-1, with a tentative D call TRBD1 (5 bases). Trimming shortened V by 6 bases and J by 0 bases, and 11 bases separated the two germline ends. This CDR3 spans 13 amino acids. Germline-derived CDR1 and CDR2 are DFQATT and SNEGSKA (reference sequence). CDR3 region: CSAVDSLNTEAFF. For the CDR3, the DNA is TGCAGTGCCGTAGACAGCTTGAACACTGAAGCTTTCTTT.

As to this clonotype: This could be a read error, since a much larger clone is one nucleotide away. The chain carries TRBV30 and TRBJ2-4; no reliable D call. Germline V gene data show CDR1 as GTSNPN and CDR2 as SVGIG (reference sequence). This CDR3 has 11 residues. CDR3 loop: CVWSLQNIQYF. CDR3 DNA sequence: TGTGTCTGGAGTCTACAAAACATTCAGTACTTC. Full variable domain (rest looked up from reference TRBV30 and TRBJ2-4): SQTIHQWPATLVQPVGSPLSLECTVEGTSNPNLYWYRQAAGRGLQLLFYSVGIGQISSEVPQNLSASRPQDRQFILSSKKLLLSDSGFYLCVWSLQNIQYFGAGTRLSVL.

This rearrangement joins TRBV7-9 to TRBJ1-5; no clear D gene. The CDR3 spans 10 residues. Trimming took 5 bases from V and 9 from J, leaving 5 bases between them. CDR1 and CDR2 (germline): SEHNR, FQNEAQ (reference sequence). CDR3 sequence reads: CASSLLPQHF. In DNA, the CDR3 is TGTGCCAGCAGCCTCCTGCCCCAGCATTTT.

Comments on this clonotype: A much larger clonotype is one base distant, so this may be a read error. The gene calls are TRBV12-3 or TRBV12-4 and TRBJ2-5, with D perhaps TRBD2 (5 bases). CDR3 length: 17 residues. The V and J ends lost 5 bases and 11 bases respectively, with 30 bases between them. CDR3 region: CASSEEPRALHANEQYF. DNA of the CDR3: TGTGCCAGCAGTGAGGAACCGCGGGCGCTACACGCCAATGAGCAGTACTTC.

As for this clonotype: A junction boundary mismatches the germline segment, possibly from a read error. This chain uses TRBV6-5 with TRBJ1-6; D gene unclear. The CDR3 is 16 amino acids. Germline V CDR1 and CDR2: MNHEY, SVGAGI. CDR3 sequence: CAGRPRVVGIGSPLHF. The DNA of the CDR3 is TGTGCCGGCAGACCCCGGGTGGTCGGAATCGGATCACCCCTCCACTTT.

This clonotype was seen a few times. The chain has TRBV2 and TRBJ2-1, with 9 nucleotides matching TRBD2. Germline-derived CDR1 and CDR2 are SNHLY and FYNNEI. There are 12 residues in the CDR3. V was pared by 6 bases and J by 10 bases, with 4 bases of the junction left unmatched. The CDR3 here is CASREREEEQFF. The CDR3 coding sequence is TGTGCCAGCAGAGAGCGGGAGGAGGAGCAGTTCTTC.

The chain links TRBV20-1 to TRBJ2-7; possible D gene TRBD1, 6 bases. The CDR3 loop spans 13 amino acids. The V end lost 3 bases, the J end lost 6 bases, and 15 bases lay between the germline ends. Germline loops: CDR1 DFQATT, CDR2 SNEGSKA (reference sequence). The CDR3 DNA sequence: TGCAGTGCTAGGTTGGACAGCCCTCTCGAGCAGTACTTC. It specifies CSARLDSPLEQYF.

Notes on this clonotype: A read error may explain this, as a much larger clone is one base away. The V and J genes are TRBV29-1 and TRBJ2-5; D gene uncertain. Germline V gene lookup returns CDR1 SQVTM and CDR2 ANQGSEA. V dropped 4 bases and J dropped 11 bases, with 20 bases sitting between them. This CDR3 is built from 13 residues. DNA of the CDR3: TGCAGCGTTGGAGCACAGAAATACAATGAGCAGTACTTC. It codes for CSVGAQKYNEQYF.

The chain uses TRBV10-3 and TRBJ2-7; D is perhaps TRBD1 (5 bases). The length of the CDR3 is 11 residues. CDR1 is ENHRY, CDR2 SYGVKD, per germline. V was pared by 4 bases and J by 4 bases, with 5 bases between. CDR3 loop: CAISGQYEQYF. CDR3 bases: TGTGCCATCAGTGGACAGTACGAGCAGTACTTC.

This sequence joins TRBV7-9 and TRBJ2-1; D is perhaps TRBD2 (6 bases). Trimming cost V 5 bases and J 4 bases, with 12 bases left between them. Germline V lookup: CDR1 SEHNR, CDR2 FQNEAQ (reference sequence). The CDR3 extends over 14 amino acids. CDR3 sequence: CASSLNAGYNEQFF. Here the CDR3 DNA reads TGTGCCAGCAGCCTCAACGCGGGGTACAATGAGCAGTTCTTC. Complete variable domain (other parts from reference TRBV7-9 and TRBJ2-1): DTGVSQNPRHKITKRGQNVTFRCDPISEHNRLYWYRQTLGQGPEFLTYFQNEAQLEKSRLLSDRFSAERPKGSFSTLEIQRTEQGDSAMYLCASSLNAGYNEQFFGPGTRLTVL.

Many counts were recorded for this clonotype. The chain recombines TRBV7-9 with TRBJ2-5; tentatively, D is TRBD2 (5 bases). Germline values: CDR1 SEHNR, CDR2 FQNEAQ (reference sequence). Trimming stripped 2 bases from V and 5 bases from J, with 9 bases between. This CDR3 is 13 amino acids long. The CDR3 spells CASSLPPGETQYF. CDR3 coding DNA: TGTGCCAGCAGCTTACCGCCGGGGGAGACCCAGTACTTC. The full variable domain, completed using reference TRBV7-9 and TRBJ2-5, is DTGVSQNPRHKITKRGQNVTFRCDPISEHNRLYWYRQTLGQGPEFLTYFQNEAQLEKSRLLSDRFSAERPKGSFSTLEIQRTEQGDSAMYLCASSLPPGETQYFGPGTRLLVL.

V usage is TRBV29-1 and J usage is TRBJ2-7; D remains unclear. This CDR3 is built from 13 residues. Germline CDR1 is SQVTM and CDR2 is ANQGSEA. With 0 bases removed from V and 1 base from J, the gap between germline ends came to 7 bases. DNA for the CDR3: TGCAGCGTTGAAGATCTTTTTTCCTACGAGCAGTACTTC. Encoded protein: CSVEDLFSYEQYF.